This TCR beta chain was sequenced during a study of OX40 agonist ivuxolimab in advanced cancers. Study as a whole: Mean age approximately 61 years, range about 23 to 79; approximately 83% male. Study conclusions and caveats: Still undetermined is the antigen specificity of the expanded peripheral T cells.

TCRdb's table, derived via immunoSEQ multiplex PCR, lists solely in-frame clones and lacks some. The data show roughly 66,000 clones, around four fifths seen once. Regarding this clone: Its antigen is unidentified.

Germline lookup yields CDR1 SGHTA and CDR2 FQGTGA. The CDR3 is 16 residues long. The ends lost 3 bases at V and 7 bases at J; junction bases unmatched: 4. This sequence originates from an adult with an advanced solid tumor such as melanoma, head and neck, liver or kidney cancer. Sample: CD4+ or CD8+ T cells sorted from blood, taken in a trial of the OX40 agonist ivuxolimab. The V gene is TRBV7-3, the J gene TRBJ2-1; TRBD2 aligns across 15 bases. The CDR3 DNA reads TGTGCCAGCAGCTTGGGGACTAGCGGGAGGATGAATGAGCAGTTCTTC. Translating gives CASSLGTSGRMNEQFF.